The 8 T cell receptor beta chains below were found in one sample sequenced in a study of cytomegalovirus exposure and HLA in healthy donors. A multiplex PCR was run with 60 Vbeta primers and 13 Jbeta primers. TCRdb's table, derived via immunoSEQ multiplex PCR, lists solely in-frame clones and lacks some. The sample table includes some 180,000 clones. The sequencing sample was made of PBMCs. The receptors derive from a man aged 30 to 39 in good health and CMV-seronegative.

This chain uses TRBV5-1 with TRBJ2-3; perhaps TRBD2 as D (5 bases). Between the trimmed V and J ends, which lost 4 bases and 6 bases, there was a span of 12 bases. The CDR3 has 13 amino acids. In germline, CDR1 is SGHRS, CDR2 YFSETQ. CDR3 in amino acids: CASSAKEEDTQYF. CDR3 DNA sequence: TGCGCCAGCAGCGCCAAGGAGGAGGATACGCAGTATTTT.

DNA for the CDR3: TGTGCCAGCAGTGGGGGACTAGCGCCCCAAGAGACCCAGTACTTC. This translates into CASSGGLAPQETQYF. The gene calls are TRBV6-5 and TRBJ2-5; the match to TRBD2 covers 10 bases. Germline assignment: CDR1 MNHEY and CDR2 SVGAGI. This CDR3 spans 15 amino acids. The trim removed 5 bases at V and 1 base at J, leaving 4 bases unmatched.

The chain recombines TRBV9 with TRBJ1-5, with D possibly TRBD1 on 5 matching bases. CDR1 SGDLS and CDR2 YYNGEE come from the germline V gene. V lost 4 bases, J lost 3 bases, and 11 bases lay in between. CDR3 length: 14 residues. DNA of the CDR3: TGTGCCAGCAGCCCGGCGGGGCACAATCAGCCCCAGCATTTT. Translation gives CASSPAGHNQPQHF.

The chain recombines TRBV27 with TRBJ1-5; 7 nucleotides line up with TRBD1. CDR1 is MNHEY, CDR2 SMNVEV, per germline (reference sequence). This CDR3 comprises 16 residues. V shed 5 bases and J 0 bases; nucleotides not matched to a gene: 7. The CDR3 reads CASSRTGDYSNQPQHF. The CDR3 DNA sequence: TGTGCCAGCAGTCGGACAGGAGATTATAGCAATCAGCCCCAGCATTTT.

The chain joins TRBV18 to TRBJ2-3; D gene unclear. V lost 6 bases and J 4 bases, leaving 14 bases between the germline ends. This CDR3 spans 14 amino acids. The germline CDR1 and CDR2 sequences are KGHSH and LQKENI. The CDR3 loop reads CASSVTSSADTQYF. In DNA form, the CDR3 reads TGTGCCAGCTCTGTCACGTCCAGTGCAGATACGCAGTATTTT.

The CDR3 DNA reads as TGTGCCAGCAGCGTAGCAGGGAATGAAAAACTGTTTTTT. This encodes CASSVAGNEKLFF. V and J are TRBV9 and TRBJ1-4, with TRBD1 as a possible D gene (5 bases). The CDR3 loop spans 13 amino acids. The germline V gene encodes CDR1 SGDLS and CDR2 YYNGEE. V lost 0 bases to trimming and J lost 5 bases, with 5 bases between them.

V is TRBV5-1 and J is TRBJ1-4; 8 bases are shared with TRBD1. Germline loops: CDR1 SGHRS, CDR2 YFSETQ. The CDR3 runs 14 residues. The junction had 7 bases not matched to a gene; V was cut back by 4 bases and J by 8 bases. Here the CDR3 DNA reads TGCGCCAGCAGCAAAGACAGGGGAGAAGAAAAACTGTTTTTT. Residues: CASSKDRGEEKLFF.

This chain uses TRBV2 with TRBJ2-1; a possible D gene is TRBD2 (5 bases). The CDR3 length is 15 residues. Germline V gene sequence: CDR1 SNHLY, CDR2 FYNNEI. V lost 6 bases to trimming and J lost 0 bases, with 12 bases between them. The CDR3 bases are TGTGCCAGCAGACTTCGACGGGACTCCTACAATGAGCAGTTCTTC. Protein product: CASRLRRDSYNEQFF.